The clone carrying this T cell receptor beta chain was counted at least ten times. Its antigen is undetermined. The study recruited hyperthyroidism patients aged 18 to 65 who were newly diagnosed, under 2 months' duration. PBMCs came from less than 12 ml of fresh peripheral blood. This sample is drawn from a study of Graves' ophthalmopathy and Graves' hyperthyroidism. Study outcomes and limitations: Cross-validated, the 13-signature model showed 87.88%/81.08% sensitivity/specificity, and 80%/75% in the test set.

Amplifying from RNA transcripts, the study obtained TCR beta CDR3 regions. HTBI primers were employed in first-round RT-PCR, then a second-round multiplex PCR followed. TCRdb re-analysed the multiplex PCR reads in MiXCR, keeping a single row per CDR3 protein. The table has a few hundred thousand distinct CDR3 sequences, about a sixth seen once. The sequencing sample was made of peripheral blood. The receptor comes from an adult woman with stable Graves' hyperthyroidism.

The CDR3 sequence: CSVAGTLNTEAFF. CDR3 nucleotide sequence: TGCAGCGTAGCCGGGACACTAAACACTGAAGCTTTCTTT. This sequence joins TRBV29-1 and TRBJ1-1; D may be TRBD1 (6 bases). The CDR3 has 13 amino acids. V was shortened by 6 bases and J by 2 bases, with 13 bases between the two germline ends. The germline V gene has CDR1 SQVTM and CDR2 ANQGSEA.